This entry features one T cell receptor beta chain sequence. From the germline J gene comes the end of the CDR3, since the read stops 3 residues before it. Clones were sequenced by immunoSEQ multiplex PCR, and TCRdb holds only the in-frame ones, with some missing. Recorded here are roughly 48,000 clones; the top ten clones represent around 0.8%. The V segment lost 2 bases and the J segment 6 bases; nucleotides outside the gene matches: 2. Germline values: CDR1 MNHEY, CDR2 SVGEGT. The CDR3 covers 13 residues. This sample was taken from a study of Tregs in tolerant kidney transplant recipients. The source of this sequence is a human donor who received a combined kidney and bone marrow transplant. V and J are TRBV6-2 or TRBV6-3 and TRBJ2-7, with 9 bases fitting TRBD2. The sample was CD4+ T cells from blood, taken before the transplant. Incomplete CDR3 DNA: TGTGCCAGCAGTTACGGACTAGCGCCCGAG. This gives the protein CASSYGLAPE. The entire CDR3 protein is CASSYGLAPEQYF.